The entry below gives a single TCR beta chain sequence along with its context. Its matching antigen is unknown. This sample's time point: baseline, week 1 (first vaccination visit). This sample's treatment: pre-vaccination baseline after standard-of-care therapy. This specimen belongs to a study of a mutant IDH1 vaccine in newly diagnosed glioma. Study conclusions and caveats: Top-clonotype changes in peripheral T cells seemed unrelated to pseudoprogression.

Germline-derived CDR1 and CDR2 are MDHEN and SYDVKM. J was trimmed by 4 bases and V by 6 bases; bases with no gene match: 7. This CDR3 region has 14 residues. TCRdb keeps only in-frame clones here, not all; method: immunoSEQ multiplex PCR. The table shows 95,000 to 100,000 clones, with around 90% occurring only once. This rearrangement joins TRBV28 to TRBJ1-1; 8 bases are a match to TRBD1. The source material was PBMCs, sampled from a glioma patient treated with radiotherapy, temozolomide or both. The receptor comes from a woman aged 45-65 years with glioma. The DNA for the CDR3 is TGTGCCAGCAGGGAGGACAGGGCGGCCACTGAAGCTTTCTTT. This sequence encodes CASREDRAATEAFF.